These T cell receptor beta chains were read from a single sample in a study of beta chain features in type 1 diabetes. TCRdb's copy holds only in-frame clones and misses some; the assay was immunoSEQ multiplex PCR. The profile shows around 150,000 clones, about 7.1% of them singletons. Sequencing was performed on central memory CD4+ T cells from blood. The receptor source for this set is a woman aged 25 to 39 in good health. Both conserved end residues are part of each CDR3. D genes are given only for firm matches. Size tells how often a clone was seen (once, few, many) or the class of an expanded clone, and some rows leave it out.

d_call	clone_size	v_call	j_call	cdr3_aa	cdr3_nt
TRBD1	few	TRBV7-9	TRBJ1-2	CASSVGQNYGYTF	TGTGCCAGCAGCGTGGGACAGAACTATGGCTACACCTTC
TRBD1	-	TRBV27	TRBJ1-2	CASSYRGADYGYTF	TGTGCCAGCAGTTACAGGGGCGCGGACTATGGCTACACCTTC
-	-	TRBV7-2	TRBJ1-5	CASSLGRERNQPQHF	TGTGCCAGCAGCTTAGGGAGGGAACGGAATCAGCCCCAGCATTTT
-	-	TRBV9	TRBJ1-2	CASSVGAADYGYTF	TGTGCCAGCAGCGTAGGAGCAGCGGATTATGGCTACACCTTC
TRBD1	-	TRBV14	TRBJ2-7	CASSLGQGIYEQYF	TGTGCCAGCAGCCTGGGACAGGGCATATACGAGCAGTACTTC
-	few	TRBV6-5	TRBJ2-1	CASSYSDAGAYNEQFF	TGTGCCAGCAGTTACTCTGACGCAGGGGCCTACAATGAGCAGTTCTTC
TRBD1	-	TRBV4-2	TRBJ2-1	CASSAGTGDNEQFF	TGTGCCAGCAGCGCAGGAACAGGGGACAATGAGCAGTTCTTC
TRBD2	-	TRBV7-3	TRBJ2-1	CASSLMGTSGRNHNEQFF	TGTGCCAGCAGCTTAATGGGGACTAGCGGGAGAAACCACAATGAGCAGTTCTTC
TRBD2	few	TRBV9	TRBJ2-3	CASSPLAGDADTQYF	TGTGCCAGCAGCCCACTAGCGGGAGACGCAGATACGCAGTATTTT
-	few	TRBV28	TRBJ2-7	CASSWAAWEQYF	TGTGCCAGCAGTTGGGCCGCTTGGGAGCAGTACTTC
-	-	TRBV5-1	TRBJ2-2	CASQSTLDTGELFF	TGCGCCAGCCAGTCGACTCTGGACACCGGGGAGCTGTTTTTT
-	few	TRBV7-8	TRBJ1-5	CASSPGRANQPQHF	TGTGCCAGCAGCCCCGGGAGGGCGAATCAGCCCCAGCATTTT
TRBD2	-	TRBV11-2	TRBJ2-3	CASRTSNVADTQYF	TGTGCCAGCAGGACTAGCAATGTGGCAGATACGCAGTATTTT
-	many	TRBV25-1	TRBJ2-7	CASKGTPRNEQYF	TGTGCCAGCAAGGGGACACCCCGGAACGAGCAGTACTTC
-	few	TRBV14	TRBJ2-1	CASSQPGLGVENEQFF	TGTGCCAGCAGCCAACCGGGACTGGGGGTAGAAAATGAGCAGTTCTTC
-	-	TRBV28	TRBJ1-2	CASSPTGLGWDGYTF	TGTGCCAGCAGTCCGACAGGTCTCGGTTGGGATGGCTACACCTTC
TRBD2	few	TRBV7-3	TRBJ2-1	CASSLTGTSGREEQFF	TGTGCCAGCAGCTTAACCGGGACTAGCGGGAGGGAAGAGCAGTTCTTC
TRBD1	few	TRBV6-5	TRBJ2-1	CASSSGQGYNEQFF	TGTGCCAGCAGTTCGGGACAGGGCTACAATGAGCAGTTCTTC
-	few	TRBV7-8	TRBJ2-7	CASSAQRAGGPYEQYF	TGTGCCAGCAGCGCCCAGCGCGCGGGCGGCCCATACGAGCAGTACTTC
TRBD1	-	TRBV28	TRBJ1-1	CASSRPTGGNTEAFF	TGTGCCAGCAGCCGACCGACAGGGGGGAACACTGAAGCTTTCTTT
-	few	TRBV10-3	TRBJ1-1	CAISAQGPEAFF	TGTGCCATCAGTGCCCAGGGCCCCGAAGCTTTCTTT
TRBD1	few	TRBV7-2	TRBJ1-2	CASSLGRDRGRRGYTF	TGTGCCAGCAGCTTAGGCAGGGACAGGGGGCGCAGGGGCTACACCTTC
-	few	TRBV5-4	TRBJ1-4	CASSPGGETTNEKLFF	TGTGCCAGCAGTCCGGGGGGGGAAACAACTAATGAAAAACTGTTTTTT
TRBD1	-	TRBV27	TRBJ1-5	CASSLSPTGAQPQHF	TGTGCCAGCAGTTTATCGCCGACAGGGGCTCAGCCCCAGCATTTT
-	few	TRBV7-3	TRBJ2-1	CASSLRPQSYNEQFF	TGTGCCAGCAGCTTGAGACCACAGAGTTACAATGAGCAGTTCTTC
-	-	TRBV6-6	TRBJ2-2	CASSRRGPGELFF	TGTGCCAGCAGCCGGAGAGGCCCCGGGGAGCTGTTTTTT
TRBD2	-	TRBV5-1	TRBJ2-7	CASSLTGGLTEQYF	TGCGCCAGCAGCTTGACGGGAGGGTTAACCGAGCAGTACTTC
TRBD2	-	TRBV5-4	TRBJ2-1	CASSGGLAGGVEQFF	TGTGCCAGCAGTGGAGGACTAGCGGGAGGGGTTGAGCAGTTCTTC
-	-	TRBV28	TRBJ2-7	CASSPDFRTDEQYF	TGTGCCAGCAGTCCGGACTTTCGTACGGACGAGCAGTACTTC
TRBD1	-	TRBV28	TRBJ2-7	CASRETGPPYEQYF	TGTGCCAGCAGGGAGACAGGGCCGCCCTACGAGCAGTACTTC
-	few	TRBV19	TRBJ1-1	CASSIKGFGTEAFF	TGTGCCAGTAGTATTAAGGGGTTTGGCACTGAAGCTTTCTTT
TRBD1	-	TRBV30	TRBJ1-1	CAWRGQGYTEAFF	TGTGCCTGGCGGGGACAGGGGTACACTGAAGCTTTCTTT
TRBD1	-	TRBV10-3	TRBJ2-7	CAISEWDRGGEQYF	TGTGCCATCAGTGAGTGGGACAGGGGTGGCGAGCAGTACTTC
-	many	TRBV30	TRBJ2-5	CAWTDSAQETQYF	TGTGCCTGGACGGACAGCGCCCAAGAGACCCAGTACTTC
TRBD2	-	TRBV2	TRBJ2-1	CASSAEGSGSHEQFF	TGTGCCAGCAGCGCCGAAGGTAGCGGGAGCCATGAGCAGTTCTTC
-	-	TRBV28	TRBJ2-7	CASSLSQTYEQYF	TGTGCCAGCAGTTTATCACAGACCTACGAGCAGTACTTC
TRBD2	-	TRBV5-1	TRBJ2-7	CASSLGPSTSGSTYEQYF	TGCGCCAGCAGCTTGGGGCCATCTACTAGCGGGTCCACCTACGAGCAGTACTTC
TRBD2	-	TRBV7-2	TRBJ2-5	CASSNDSPGLAGQETQYF	TGTGCCAGCAGCAACGACTCACCGGGACTAGCGGGGCAAGAGACCCAGTACTTC
-	-	TRBV25-1	TRBJ2-5	CASSYSVLQYF	TGTGCCAGCAGTTATAGCGTCCTCCAGTACTTC
-	few	TRBV30	TRBJ2-7	CAWENSGTAYEQYF	TGTGCCTGGGAGAATAGCGGGACAGCCTACGAGCAGTACTTC
TRBD2	-	TRBV5-1	TRBJ2-1	CASSWALRTSALNEQFF	TGCGCCAGCAGCTGGGCACTGAGGACTAGCGCCTTGAATGAGCAGTTCTTC
-	few	TRBV7-7	TRBJ2-3	CASSLDARAVDTQYF	TGTGCTAGCAGCTTAGATGCACGAGCGGTAGATACGCAGTATTTT
TRBD1	-	TRBV6-5	TRBJ2-7	CASSLRQGYEQYF	TGTGCCAGCAGTCTCCGACAGGGGTACGAGCAGTACTTC
-	-	TRBV19	TRBJ1-5	CASSVQGNQPQHF	TGTGCCAGTAGTGTACAGGGCAATCAGCCCCAGCATTTT
-	once	TRBV19	TRBJ1-4	CASSKEGTEKLFF	TGTGCCAGTAGTAAGGAGGGGACCGAAAAACTGTTTTTT
TRBD2	few	TRBV5-4	TRBJ2-7	CASSLEREWEQYF	TGTGCCAGCAGCTTGGAGCGGGAGTGGGAGCAGTACTTC
TRBD1	many	TRBV6-6	TRBJ1-2	CASSVDRDSYGYTF	TGTGCCAGCAGTGTGGACCGGGACAGCTATGGCTACACCTTC
-	-	TRBV7-9	TRBJ2-2	CASKRGGASTGELFF	TGTGCCAGCAAAAGAGGGGGGGCAAGCACCGGGGAGCTGTTTTTT
-	few	TRBV5-1	TRBJ2-2	CASSLDQGNTGELFF	TGCGCCAGCAGCTTGGATCAGGGGAACACCGGGGAGCTGTTTTTT
TRBD2	few	TRBV14	TRBJ2-1	CASSYEIAGNEQFF	TGTGCCAGCAGCTATGAGATAGCGGGTAATGAGCAGTTCTTC